This T cell receptor (beta chain) was profiled in a study of OX40 agonist ivuxolimab in advanced cancers. Some background on the complete study: Ivuxolimab was an agonistic, fully human IgG2 monoclonal antibody directed against OX40 (CD134), a costimulatory receptor. The purpose of peripheral TCRbeta sequencing was to test whether ivuxolimab changed TCR sequence diversity and led to clonal T-cell expansion. Of the roughly 52 dose-escalation patients, hepatocellular carcinoma was present in roughly 19, melanoma in approximately 15, renal cell carcinoma in 9 and head and neck cancer in 9. Partial responses occurred in three dose-escalation patients: two with cutaneous melanoma and one with hepatocellular carcinoma. Prior anti-PD-1, anti-PD-L1 or anti-CTLA-4 therapy was permitted, and checkpoint inhibitors had been received by less than 45% of dose-escalation patients. In the dose-escalation cohort, 82.7% of patients were male, and the mean age was around 60 years, with a range of about 20 to 79. Intravenous ivuxolimab was administered to patients every 2 weeks at six dose levels: 0.01, 0.1, 0.3, 1.5, 3 and 10 mg/kg. The paper covers the monotherapy dose-escalation part of the phase I ivuxolimab trial, which included N ≈ 54 patients. Paper-wide results and their limitations: In the 0.1-3.0 mg/kg groups, partial responders were among the patients with the lowest normalized peripheral clonal expansion, particularly in CD8+ T cells. Low levels of normalized T-cell clonal expansion were also seen in some patients who did not respond. Antigen specificity was not determined for the clonally expanded peripheral T cells. After ivuxolimab, expanded clones were on average more numerous among CD8+ T cells than among CD4+ T cells. Clonal expansion of both CD4+ and CD8+ blood T cells was observed from baseline to week 6 at doses 0.1 to 3.0 mg/kg.

For sequencing of the TCRbeta CDR3 region, genomic DNA was extracted from the sorted cells. The immunoSEQ Assay was used for sequencing of TCRbeta CDR3 regions. TCRdb mirrors the immuneACCESS table, restricted to in-frame sequences. Some clones are absent from its copies; in checked studies, under half trace to an unresolved V gene, and the reason for the others is unknown. The sample data list about 58,000 clones, and under 90% of these were observed just once. The ten largest account for roughly 1.5% of the sample. As regards this clone: Its cognate antigen has yet to be identified. No per-base quality is available; no much larger clone lies one base away.

Patients with autoimmune disease history or receiving systemic immunosuppression were excluded from the trial. Peripheral blood for TCR sequencing was drawn from every dose cohort at baseline, at cycle 4 day 1 and at cycle 7 day 1. The samples were drawn from a first-in-human, open-label, multicenter phase I dose-escalation trial of ivuxolimab. Adults with locally advanced or metastatic melanoma, renal cell, hepatocellular, or head and neck squamous cell carcinoma were enrolled in the trial. Before TCR sequencing, CD4+ T cells and CD8+ T cells were sorted from peripheral blood as separate populations. This specimen was CD4+ or CD8+ T cells sorted from blood, taken in a trial of the OX40 agonist ivuxolimab. This TCR was recovered from an adult with an advanced solid tumor such as melanoma, head and neck, liver or kidney cancer.

The DNA sequence is given as TGTGCCAGCAGCCCAGGGGGTAGGAACACTGAAGCTTTCTTT. It specifies CASSPGGRNTEAFF. The sequence joins TRBV11-3 to TRBJ1-1; TRBD1 agrees with 7 junctional bases. The germline V gene specifies SGHNT as CDR1 and YENEEA as CDR2. The CDR3 numbers 14 residues from cysteine through phenylalanine. The read is trimmed to its CDR3 DNA, 42 bases read in frame from base 1. Trimming accounts for 5 bases at V and 1 base at J, while the number of junction bases matched to no gene is 4.